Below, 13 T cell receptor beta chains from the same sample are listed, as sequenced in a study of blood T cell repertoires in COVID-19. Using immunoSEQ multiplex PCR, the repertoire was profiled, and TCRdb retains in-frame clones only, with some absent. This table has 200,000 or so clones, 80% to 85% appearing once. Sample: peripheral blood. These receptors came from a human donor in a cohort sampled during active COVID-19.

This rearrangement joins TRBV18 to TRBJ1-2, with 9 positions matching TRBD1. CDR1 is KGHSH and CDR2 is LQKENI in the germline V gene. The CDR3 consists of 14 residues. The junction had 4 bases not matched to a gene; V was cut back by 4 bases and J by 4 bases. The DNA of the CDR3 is TGTGCCAGCTCACTGGGGACAGGGAGCTATGGCTACACCTTC. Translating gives CASSLGTGSYGYTF.

CDR3 DNA sequence: TGTGCCAGCAAACGGGAGTTGAACACTGAAGCTTTCTTT. Amino acids: CASKRELNTEAFF. V usage is TRBV2 and J usage is TRBJ1-1; D gene ambiguous. Trimming took off 7 bases at V and 0 bases at J, with 9 bases between the two ends. This CDR3 is built from 13 residues. Germline CDR1 and CDR2: SNHLY and FYNNEI.

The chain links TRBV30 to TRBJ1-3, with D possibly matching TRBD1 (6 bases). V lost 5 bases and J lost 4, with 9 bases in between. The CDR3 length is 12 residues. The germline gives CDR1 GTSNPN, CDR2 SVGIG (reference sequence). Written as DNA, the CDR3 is TGTGCCTGGCACAGGGTCGGAAACACCATATATTTT. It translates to CAWHRVGNTIYF. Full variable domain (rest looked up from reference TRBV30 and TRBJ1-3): SQTIHQWPATLVQPVGSPLSLECTVEGTSNPNLYWYRQAAGRGLQLLFYSVGIGQISSEVPQNLSASRPQDRQFILSSKKLLLSDSGFYLCAWHRVGNTIYFGEGSWLTVV.

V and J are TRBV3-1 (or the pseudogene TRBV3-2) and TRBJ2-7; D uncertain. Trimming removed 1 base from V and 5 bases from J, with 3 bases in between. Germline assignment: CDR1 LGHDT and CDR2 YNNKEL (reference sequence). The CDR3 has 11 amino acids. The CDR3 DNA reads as TGTGCCAGCAGCCAAGGAGACGAGCAGTACTTC. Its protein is CASSQGDEQYF.

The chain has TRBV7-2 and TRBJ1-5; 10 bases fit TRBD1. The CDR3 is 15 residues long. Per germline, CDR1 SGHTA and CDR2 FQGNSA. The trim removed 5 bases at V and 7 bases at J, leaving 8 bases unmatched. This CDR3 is CASSQTGGVGQPQHF. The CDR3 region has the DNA TGTGCCAGCAGCCAGACAGGGGGCGTCGGACAGCCCCAGCATTTT.

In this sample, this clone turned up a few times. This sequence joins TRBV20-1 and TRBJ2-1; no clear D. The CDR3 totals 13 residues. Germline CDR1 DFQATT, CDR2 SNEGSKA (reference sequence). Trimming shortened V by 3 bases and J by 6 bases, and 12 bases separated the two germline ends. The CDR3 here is CSASAPTGNEQFF. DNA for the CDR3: TGCAGTGCTAGTGCCCCGACGGGCAATGAGCAGTTCTTC.

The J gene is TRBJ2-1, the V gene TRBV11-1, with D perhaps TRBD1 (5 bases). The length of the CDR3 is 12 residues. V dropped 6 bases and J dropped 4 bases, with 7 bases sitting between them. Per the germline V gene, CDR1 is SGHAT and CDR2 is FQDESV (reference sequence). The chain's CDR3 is CASRGLYNEQFF. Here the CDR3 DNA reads TGTGCCAGCAGGGGGCTGTACAATGAGCAGTTCTTC. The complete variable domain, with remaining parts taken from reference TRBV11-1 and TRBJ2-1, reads EAEVAQSPRYKITEKSQAVAFWCDPISGHATLYWYRQILGQGPELLVQFQDESVVDDSQLPKDRFSAERLKGVDSTLKIQPAELGDSAMYLCASRGLYNEQFFGPGTRLTVL.

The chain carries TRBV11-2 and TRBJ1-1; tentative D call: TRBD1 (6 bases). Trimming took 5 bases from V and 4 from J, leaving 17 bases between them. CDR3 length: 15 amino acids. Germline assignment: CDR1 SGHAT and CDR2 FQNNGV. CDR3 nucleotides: TGTGCCAGCAGCCCCCGGGGGGGGCTAAGCACTGAAGCTTTCTTT. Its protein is CASSPRGGLSTEAFF.

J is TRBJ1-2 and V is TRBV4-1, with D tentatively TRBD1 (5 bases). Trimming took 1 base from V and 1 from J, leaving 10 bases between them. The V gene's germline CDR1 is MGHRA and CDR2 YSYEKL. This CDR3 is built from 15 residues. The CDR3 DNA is TGCGCCAGCAGCCAAGCCCGAGACAGTAACTATGGCTACACCTTC. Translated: CASSQARDSNYGYTF.

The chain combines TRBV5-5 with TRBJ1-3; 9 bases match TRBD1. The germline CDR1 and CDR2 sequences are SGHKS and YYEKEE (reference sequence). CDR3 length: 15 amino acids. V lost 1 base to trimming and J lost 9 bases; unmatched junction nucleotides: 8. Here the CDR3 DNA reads TGTGCCAGCAGCTTGTTGGTAATGGACAGGGGCACCATATATTTT. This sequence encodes CASSLLVMDRGTIYF.

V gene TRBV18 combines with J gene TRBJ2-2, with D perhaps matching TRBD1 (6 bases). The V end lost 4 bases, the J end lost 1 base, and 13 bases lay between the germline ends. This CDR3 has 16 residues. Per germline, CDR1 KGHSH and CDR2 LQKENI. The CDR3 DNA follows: TGTGCCAGCTCACGACAGGTGACCCTGAACACCGGGGAGCTGTTTTTT. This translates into CASSRQVTLNTGELFF.

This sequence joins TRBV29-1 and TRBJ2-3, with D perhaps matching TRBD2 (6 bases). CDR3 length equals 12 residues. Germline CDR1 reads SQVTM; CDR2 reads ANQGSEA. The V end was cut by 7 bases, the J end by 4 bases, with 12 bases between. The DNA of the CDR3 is TGCAGCGGATACGGAGGGGCAGATACGCAGTATTTT. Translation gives CSGYGGADTQYF.

The CDR3, as DNA: TGTGCCAGCAGCAGCCGGGAGTACCAAGAGACCCAGTACTTC. Its translation: CASSSREYQETQYF. V gene TRBV7-9 combines with J gene TRBJ2-5, with D perhaps matching TRBD2 (6 bases). The V and J ends lost 5 bases and 0 bases respectively, with 10 bases between them. This CDR3 is built from 14 residues. In germline, CDR1 is SEHNR, CDR2 FQNEAQ (reference sequence).